Following are 2 T cell receptor beta chains from one sample sequenced in a study of T cells expressing NK-cell markers. TCRdb reprocessed the 5' RACE reads, keeping one entry per CDR3 protein, no DNA. Its listing shows 350,000 to 400,000 distinct CDR3 sequences. The sample comprised blood T cells: a sorted CD56 or NKG2C T cell subset, CD4+ or CD8+ T cells, or bulk PBMC T cells (not recorded which). The receptors were sampled from a woman aged 50 to 60 in good health.

This CDR3 is CASSLGVIADSNQPQHF. The chain employs TRBV5-1 and TRBJ1-5. In germline, CDR1 is SGHRS, CDR2 YFSETQ. This CDR3 contains 17 residues.

This chain connects TRBV5-1 to TRBJ2-1; there is no DNA to check the TCRdb D call of TRBD2. This CDR3 region has 17 residues. Germline V gene sequence: CDR1 SGHRS, CDR2 YFSETQ. CDR3 protein: CASSARTSGRRGNEQFF.